This T cell receptor (beta chain) stems from a study of T cells in Graves' hyperthyroidism and ophthalmopathy. Study context: Peripheral blood was obtained at initial diagnosis, preceding any treatment. Study outcomes and limitations: Separation of ophthalmopathy from stable hyperthyroidism was achieved by a 13 V-J model.

Ophthalmopathy patients had moderate-to-severe active disease, CAS ≥3, NOSPECS ≥4, and disease duration under 3 months. PBMCs were derived from 10 ml fresh peripheral blood. Between the trimmed V and J ends, which lost 5 bases and 3 bases, there was a span of 10 bases. The CDR3 is 13 amino acids. The V gene's germline CDR1 is SGHTA and CDR2 FQGTGA. TCR beta CDR3 regions were amplified from RNA transcripts. The HTBI primer set drove a first-round RT-PCR of the TCR CDR3. TCRdb independently ran MiXCR on the multiplex PCR reads; one entry per CDR3 protein. The sample yields around 390,000 distinct CDR3 sequences, roughly 14% seen once. As to this clonotype: Its antigen is unknown.

What was sequenced was blood. The gene calls are TRBV7-3 and TRBJ2-5; D gene ambiguous. The clonotype was recovered from a woman in her thirties with Graves' ophthalmopathy. The CDR3 here is CASSTSREETQYF. CDR3 nucleotide sequence: TGTGCCAGCAGCACGAGCAGAGAAGAGACCCAGTACTTC.